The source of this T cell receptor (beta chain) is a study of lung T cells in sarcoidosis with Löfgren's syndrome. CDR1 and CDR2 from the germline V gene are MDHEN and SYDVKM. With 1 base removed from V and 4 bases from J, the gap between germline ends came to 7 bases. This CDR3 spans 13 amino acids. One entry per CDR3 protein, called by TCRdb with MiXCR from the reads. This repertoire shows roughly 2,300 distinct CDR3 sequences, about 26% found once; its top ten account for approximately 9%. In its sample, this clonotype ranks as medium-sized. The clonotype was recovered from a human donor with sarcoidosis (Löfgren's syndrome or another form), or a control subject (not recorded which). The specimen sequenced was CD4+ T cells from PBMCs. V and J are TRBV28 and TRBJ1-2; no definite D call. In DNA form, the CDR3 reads TGTGCCAGCAGTTTATCCCAGCGCTATGGCTACACCTTC. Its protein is CASSLSQRYGYTF.